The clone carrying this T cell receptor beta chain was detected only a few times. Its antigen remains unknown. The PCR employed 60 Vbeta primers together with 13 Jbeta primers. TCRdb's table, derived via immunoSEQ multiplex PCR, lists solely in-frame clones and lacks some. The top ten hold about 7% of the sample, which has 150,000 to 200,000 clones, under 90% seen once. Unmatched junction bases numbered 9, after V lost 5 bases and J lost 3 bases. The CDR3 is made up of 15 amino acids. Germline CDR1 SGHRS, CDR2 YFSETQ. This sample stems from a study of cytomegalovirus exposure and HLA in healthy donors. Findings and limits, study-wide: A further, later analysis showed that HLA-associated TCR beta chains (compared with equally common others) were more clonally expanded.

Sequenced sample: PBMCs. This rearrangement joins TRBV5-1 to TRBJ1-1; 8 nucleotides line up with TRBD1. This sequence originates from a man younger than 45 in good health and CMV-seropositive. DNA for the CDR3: TGCGCCAGCAGTCTTCGGACAGGGTCGGACACTGAAGCTTTCTTT. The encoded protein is CASSLRTGSDTEAFF.